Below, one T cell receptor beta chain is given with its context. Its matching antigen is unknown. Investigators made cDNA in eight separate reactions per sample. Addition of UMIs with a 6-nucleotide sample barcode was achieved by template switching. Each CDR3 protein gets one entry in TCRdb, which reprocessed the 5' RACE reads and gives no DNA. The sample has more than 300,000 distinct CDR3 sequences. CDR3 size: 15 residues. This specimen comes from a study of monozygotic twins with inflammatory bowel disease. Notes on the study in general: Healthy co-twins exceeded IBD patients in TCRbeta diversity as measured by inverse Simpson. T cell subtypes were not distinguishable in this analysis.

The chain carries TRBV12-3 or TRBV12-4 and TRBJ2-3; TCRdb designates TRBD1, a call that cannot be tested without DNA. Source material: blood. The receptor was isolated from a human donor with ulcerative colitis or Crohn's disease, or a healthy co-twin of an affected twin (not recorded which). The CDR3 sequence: CASSRGDRNTDTQYF.